What follows are 10 T cell receptor beta chains derived from one specimen sequenced in a study of cytomegalovirus exposure and HLA in healthy donors. The PCR contained 60 Vbeta and 13 Jbeta primers. The data were produced by immunoSEQ multiplex PCR, yet TCRdb's version contains in-frame clones alone and is incomplete. Of about 130,000 clones in the sample, over 60% were seen once. Sequenced: PBMCs. The receptors shown here come from a woman aged 40 to 50 in good health and CMV-seropositive.

This rearrangement joins TRBV9 to TRBJ2-7; 11 positions agree with TRBD1. The CDR3 is 15 residues long. The trim removed 3 bases at V and 7 bases at J, leaving 9 bases unmatched. Looked up from germline, CDR1 is SGDLS and CDR2 is YYNGEE. CDR3 protein: CASSGSGTGGREQYF. CDR3 DNA: TGTGCCAGCAGCGGGTCCGGGACAGGGGGGCGGGAGCAGTACTTC.

The table lists this clone with a few counts. This sequence joins TRBV5-1 and TRBJ2-1; 11 bases map to TRBD2. CDR1 is SGHRS, CDR2 YFSETQ, per germline. V was pared by 4 bases and J by 6 bases, with 6 bases of the junction left unmatched. The CDR3 has 15 residues. The CDR3 DNA sequence: TGCGCCAGCAGCCCCCGACTAGCGGGATCCAATGAGCAGTTCTTC. It translates to CASSPRLAGSNEQFF.

The chain links TRBV2 to TRBJ2-7; maybe TRBD1 (6 bases). The V end was cut by 7 bases, the J end by 1 base, with 17 bases between. This CDR3 region has 15 residues. Per the germline V gene, CDR1 is SNHLY and CDR2 is FYNNEI. The CDR3 loop reads CASTPRGGVSYEQYF. The CDR3 region has the DNA TGTGCCAGCACCCCTAGAGGGGGAGTTTCCTACGAGCAGTACTTC.

The table lists this clone with a count of one. This rearrangement joins TRBV2 to TRBJ1-2; no firm D call. The V and J ends lost 5 bases and 0 bases respectively, with 10 bases between them. CDR1 and CDR2 (germline): SNHLY, FYNNEI. The CDR3 covers 14 residues. The CDR3 reads CASSRGSANYGYTF. CDR3 coding DNA: TGTGCCAGCAGTCGAGGCAGCGCTAACTATGGCTACACCTTC.

The V gene is TRBV7-6, the J gene TRBJ2-5; 9 nucleotides align to TRBD2. Germline V gene sequence: CDR1 SGHVS, CDR2 FNYEAQ. The CDR3 has 16 amino acids. V lost 5 bases to trimming and J lost 1 base; unmatched junction nucleotides: 8. CDR3 protein: CASSPVASGTQETQYF. The CDR3 DNA sequence: TGTGCCAGCAGCCCAGTTGCTAGCGGGACCCAAGAGACCCAGTACTTC.

This clone was observed a few times. CDR3: CAISERGGGEAFF. The CDR3 DNA is TGTGCCATCAGTGAACGAGGGGGCGGTGAAGCTTTCTTT. The gene calls are TRBV10-3 and TRBJ1-1; 7 positions agree with TRBD1. CDR1 ENHRY and CDR2 SYGVKD come from the germline V gene. The CDR3 is 13 residues long. The V gene end was trimmed by 3 bases and the J gene end by 7 bases; junction bases not matched to a gene: 5.

The chain links TRBV2 to TRBJ2-4, with TRBD1 matching 7 bases. The V segment lost 7 bases and the J segment 2 bases; nucleotides outside the gene matches: 8. The CDR3 covers 15 residues. Germline assignment: CDR1 SNHLY and CDR2 FYNNEI. CDR3 sequence reads: CASITDRNTKNIQYF. Written as DNA, the CDR3 is TGTGCCAGCATTACGGACAGGAACACCAAAAACATTCAGTACTTC.

J is TRBJ2-5 and V is TRBV7-2; TRBD1 agrees at 8 bases. Unmatched junction bases numbered 3, after V lost 5 bases and J lost 1 base. Germline values: CDR1 SGHTA, CDR2 FQGNSA. This CDR3 region has 14 residues. In DNA form, the CDR3 reads TGTGCCAGCAGCCACGACAGGGGCCAAGAGACCCAGTACTTC. The encoded protein is CASSHDRGQETQYF.

The chain couples TRBV6-6 to TRBJ2-7; tentative D call: TRBD2 (6 bases). CDR3 length: 12 residues. Germline CDR1 MNHNY, CDR2 SVGAGI (reference sequence). V was pared by 7 bases and J by 6 bases, with 13 bases between. This CDR3 reads CASTFRDSEQYF. The DNA of the CDR3 is TGTGCCAGCACTTTCCGGGACTCCGAGCAGTACTTC.

The chain combines TRBV25-1 with TRBJ1-5, with 7 bases lining up with TRBD1. CDR3 length equals 16 residues. Per germline, CDR1 MGHDK and CDR2 SYGVNS. V was clipped by 4 bases and J by 0 bases; unmatched bases: 6. The CDR3 sequence: CASSGGQADSNQPQHF. In nucleotides, the CDR3 is TGTGCCAGCAGTGGAGGACAGGCCGATAGCAATCAGCCCCAGCATTTT.